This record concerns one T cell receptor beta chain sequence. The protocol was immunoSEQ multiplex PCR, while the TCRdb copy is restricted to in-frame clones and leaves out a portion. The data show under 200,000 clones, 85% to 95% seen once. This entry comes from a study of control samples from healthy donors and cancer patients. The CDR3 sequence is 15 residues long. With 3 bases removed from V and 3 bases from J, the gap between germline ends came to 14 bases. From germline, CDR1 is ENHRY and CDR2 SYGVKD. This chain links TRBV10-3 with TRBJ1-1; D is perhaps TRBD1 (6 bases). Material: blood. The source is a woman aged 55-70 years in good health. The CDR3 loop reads CAISDRGGGYTEAFF. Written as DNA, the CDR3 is TGTGCCATCAGTGATCGGGGGGGCGGGTACACTGAAGCTTTCTTT.